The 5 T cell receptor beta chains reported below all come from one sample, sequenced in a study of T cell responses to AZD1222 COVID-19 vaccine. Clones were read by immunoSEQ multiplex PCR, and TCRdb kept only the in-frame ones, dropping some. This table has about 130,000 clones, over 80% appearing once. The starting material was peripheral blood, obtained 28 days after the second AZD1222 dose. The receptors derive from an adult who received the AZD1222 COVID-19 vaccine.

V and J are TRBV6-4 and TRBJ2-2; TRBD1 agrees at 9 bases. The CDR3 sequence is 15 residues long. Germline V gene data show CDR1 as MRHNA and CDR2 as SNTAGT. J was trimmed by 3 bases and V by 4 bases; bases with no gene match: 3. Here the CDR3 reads CASSAGDRDTGELFF. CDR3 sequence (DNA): TGTGCCAGCAGTGCCGGGGACAGGGACACCGGGGAGCTGTTTTTT.

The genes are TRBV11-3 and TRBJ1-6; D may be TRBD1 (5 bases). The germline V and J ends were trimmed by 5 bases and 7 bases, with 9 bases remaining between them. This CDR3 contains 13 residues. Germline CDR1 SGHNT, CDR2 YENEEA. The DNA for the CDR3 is TGTGCCAGCAGCCTCCGACAGAATTCACCCCTCCACTTT. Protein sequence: CASSLRQNSPLHF. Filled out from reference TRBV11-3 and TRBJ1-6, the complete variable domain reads EAGVVQSPRYKIIEKKQPVAFWCNPISGHNTLYWYLQNLGQGPELLIRYENEEAVDDSQLPKDRFSAERLKGVDSTLKIQPAELGDSAVYLCASSLRQNSPLHFGNGTRLTVT.

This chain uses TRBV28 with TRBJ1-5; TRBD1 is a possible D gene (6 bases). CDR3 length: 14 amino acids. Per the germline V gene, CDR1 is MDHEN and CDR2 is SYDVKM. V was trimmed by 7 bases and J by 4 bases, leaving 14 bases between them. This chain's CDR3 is CASTIMGANQPQHF. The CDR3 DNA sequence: TGTGCCAGCACCATTATGGGGGCTAATCAGCCCCAGCATTTT.

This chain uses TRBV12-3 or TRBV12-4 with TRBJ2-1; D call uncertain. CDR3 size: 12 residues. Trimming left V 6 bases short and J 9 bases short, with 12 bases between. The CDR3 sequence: CASSYPRGEQFF. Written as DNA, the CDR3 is TGTGCCAGCAGCTATCCCCGCGGTGAGCAGTTCTTC.

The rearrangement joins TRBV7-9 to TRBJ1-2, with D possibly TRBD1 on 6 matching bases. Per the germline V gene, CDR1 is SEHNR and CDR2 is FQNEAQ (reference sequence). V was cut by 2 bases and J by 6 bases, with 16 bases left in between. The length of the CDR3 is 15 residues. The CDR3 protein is CASSLNSQGLDGYTF. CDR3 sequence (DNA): TGTGCCAGCAGCTTAAACTCACAGGGCTTGGATGGCTACACCTTC.